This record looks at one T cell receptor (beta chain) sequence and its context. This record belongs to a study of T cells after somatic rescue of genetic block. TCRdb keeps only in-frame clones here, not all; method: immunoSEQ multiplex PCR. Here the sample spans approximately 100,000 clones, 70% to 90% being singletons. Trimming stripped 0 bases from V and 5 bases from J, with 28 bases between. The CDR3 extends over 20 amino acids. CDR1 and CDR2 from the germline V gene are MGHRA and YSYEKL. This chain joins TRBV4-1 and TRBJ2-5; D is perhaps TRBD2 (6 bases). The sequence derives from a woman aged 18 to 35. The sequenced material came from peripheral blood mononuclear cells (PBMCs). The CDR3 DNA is TGCGCCAGCAGCCAAGAGTTGATGGCTAGCGCGATGATAGGGTGGGAGACCCAGTACTTC. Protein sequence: CASSQELMASAMIGWETQYF.